This T cell receptor beta chain was retrieved from a study of cytomegalovirus exposure and HLA in healthy donors. TCRdb keeps only in-frame clones here, not all; method: immunoSEQ multiplex PCR. The table lists 150,000 to 200,000 clones, about 95% of them singletons, with about 0.94% in the top ten. Study conclusions and caveats: Most observed TCR sequences were rare, whereas some public TCRs were detected in many donors.

V was clipped by 6 bases and J by 5 bases; unmatched bases: 8. The CDR3 is 14 amino acids. In germline, CDR1 is MNHNS, CDR2 SASEGT. Donors came from a validation cohort of 90 to 150 subjects, distinct from the first 666-subject cohort. About this clone itself: Its antigen is unknown.

This TCR was sampled from a young woman in good health and CMV-seronegative. The specimen was PBMCs. The rearrangement links TRBV6-1 to TRBJ2-5; 8 positions agree with TRBD1. In DNA form, the CDR3 reads TGTGCCAGCAGGAAAGGACAGGGAAAGGAGACCCAGTACTTC. Translation: CASRKGQGKETQYF.